This TCR beta chain was recorded in a study of T cell responses to AZD1222 COVID-19 vaccine. The CDR3 covers 13 residues. V dropped 5 bases and J dropped 7 bases, with 9 bases sitting between them. CDR1 and CDR2 from the germline V gene are MDHEN and SYDVKM. Here immunoSEQ multiplex PCR was the method, and the copy in TCRdb shows in-frame clones only, minus some. This sample has fewer than 200,000 clones, with about 88% found just once. Sequences were derived from peripheral blood, sampled on day 0 of AZD1222 vaccination. The chain joins TRBV28 to TRBJ1-6; maybe TRBD1 (5 bases). The TCR originated in an adult in good health. CDR3 region: CASSTRQNSPLHF. The CDR3 DNA is TGTGCCAGCAGTACCCGACAGAATTCACCCCTCCACTTT.